What follows are 26 T cell receptor beta chains derived from one specimen sequenced in a study of T cells in Graves' hyperthyroidism and ophthalmopathy. RNA transcripts provided the source from which TCR beta CDR3 regions were amplified. Using the HTBI primer set, a first-round RT-PCR was run on the TCR CDR3. TCRdb processed the multiplex PCR reads anew with MiXCR; each CDR3 protein has one entry. Of about 200,000 distinct CDR3 sequences in the sample, roughly a sixth were seen once. The specimen sequenced was blood. Every receptor here comes from a woman aged 50 to 65 with Graves' hyperthyroidism.

In its sample, this clonotype was seen many times. V gene TRBV3-1 combines with J gene TRBJ2-1; tentatively, D is TRBD2 (5 bases). Trimming left V 4 bases short and J 0 bases short, with 19 bases between. The CDR3 loop spans 18 amino acids. Germline V gene sequence: CDR1 LGHDT, CDR2 YNNKEL (reference sequence). CDR3 DNA sequence: TGTGCCAGCAGCCGCCCTAATCTTGGGAGCAGCTCCTACAATGAGCAGTTCTTC. This translates into CASSRPNLGSSSYNEQFF.

As DNA, the CDR3 is TGCGCCAGCAGCTTACGGACTAGCGGGAGCGAGCAGTACTTC. It yields the protein CASSLRTSGSEQYF. The genes are TRBV5-1 and TRBJ2-7; TRBD2 aligns across 13 bases. The CDR3 is 14 residues long. The V segment lost 2 bases and the J segment 6 bases; nucleotides outside the gene matches: 2. CDR1 is SGHRS, CDR2 YFSETQ, per germline.

At least ten counts were recorded for this clonotype. The chain has TRBV11-2 and TRBJ2-1; D may be TRBD1 (6 bases). The V end was cut by 7 bases, the J end by 2 bases, with 15 bases between. This CDR3 region has 15 residues. Per the germline V gene, CDR1 is SGHAT and CDR2 is FQNNGV. CDR3 in DNA: TGTGCCAGCACCCGAGGCTGGGGGCCCTACAATGAGCAGTTCTTC. Encoded protein: CASTRGWGPYNEQFF.

This clonotype was counted many times. This chain uses TRBV7-3 with TRBJ2-5; 7 bases align to TRBD2. This CDR3 comprises 15 residues. Germline V gene data show CDR1 as SGHTA and CDR2 as FQGTGA. With V trimmed by 5 bases and J by 1 base, 7 bases remained unmatched. The CDR3 region is CASSISSGPQETQYF. The CDR3 nucleotides are TGTGCCAGCAGCATATCTAGCGGACCCCAAGAGACCCAGTACTTC.

This clonotype was detected only a few times. This chain connects TRBV30 to TRBJ2-4; D is ambiguous. This CDR3 is 15 amino acids long. Germline lookup yields CDR1 GTSNPN and CDR2 SVGIG (reference sequence). Trimming cost V 2 bases and J 1 base, with 12 bases left between them. The CDR3 DNA sequence: TGTGCCTGGAGTACCGCCTTGGGGGCCAAAAACATTCAGTACTTC. It codes for CAWSTALGAKNIQYF.

This clonotype has ten or more counts. The chain employs TRBV5-1 and TRBJ2-5, with TRBD1 matching over 7 bases. Looked up from germline, CDR1 is SGHRS and CDR2 is YFSETQ. Trimming at V came to 1 base and at J to 1 base, leaving 7 bases not matched to a gene. The CDR3 spans 16 residues. Here the CDR3 DNA reads TGCGCCAGCAGCTTGATCGTCAGGGACAGCCAAGAGACCCAGTACTTC. This gives the protein CASSLIVRDSQETQYF.

This clonotype was observed at least ten times. The CDR3 bases are TGCAGTGCTAGCGACAGGGGGAGATATGGCTACACCTTC. Translation: CSASDRGRYGYTF. The chain couples TRBV20-1 to TRBJ1-2; 9 positions match TRBD1. This CDR3 spans 13 amino acids. Germline V gene data show CDR1 as DFQATT and CDR2 as SNEGSKA (reference sequence). V trimming: 3 bases; J trimming: 5 bases; junction bases outside the gene matches: 4.

This clonotype was counted only a few times. V and J are TRBV7-9 and TRBJ2-7; TRBD1 agrees at 8 bases. Per the germline V gene, CDR1 is SEHNR and CDR2 is FQNEAQ (reference sequence). This CDR3 has 14 amino acids. After removal of 5 bases from V and 2 bases from J, the junction contained 5 bases not matched to a gene. This chain's CDR3 is CASSGGQATYEQYF. The CDR3 nucleotides read TGTGCCAGCAGCGGGGGACAGGCGACCTACGAGCAGTACTTC.

Regarding this clonotype: This sequence may be a read error, since a much larger clone differs from it by one base. Here the CDR3 omits its conserved ending phenylalanine or tryptophan, so a read error is the likely source. The gene calls are TRBV11-2 and TRBJ1-5, with D hard to call. The CDR3 spans 13 residues. CDR1 SGHAT and CDR2 FQNNGV come from the germline V gene. With 1 base removed from V and 5 bases from J, the gap between germline ends came to 6 bases. CDR3 loop: CASSLGQYQPQHL. Written as DNA, the CDR3 is TGTGCCAGCAGCTTAGGCCAATATCAGCCCCAGCATCTT.

This chain joins TRBV6-4 and TRBJ2-1, with TRBD1 matching 8 bases. Germline V lookup: CDR1 MRHNA, CDR2 SNTAGT. V dropped 2 bases and J dropped 0; count of bases not matched to a gene: 0. CDR3 length: 15 residues. The CDR3 reads CASSDTGGSYNEQFF. In DNA form, the CDR3 reads TGTGCCAGCAGTGACACAGGGGGCTCCTACAATGAGCAGTTCTTC.

This clonotype was detected many times. The chain carries TRBV30 and TRBJ2-1; D may be TRBD2 (6 bases). The CDR3 is 13 amino acids. Trimming shortened V by 8 bases and J by 2 bases, and 13 bases separated the two germline ends. Germline assignment: CDR1 GTSNPN and CDR2 SVGIG (reference sequence). The CDR3 sequence: CASRDSAYNEQFF. CDR3 coding DNA: TGTGCCAGCCGGGACTCAGCCTACAATGAGCAGTTCTTC.

This clonotype has only one observation. A much larger clone differs from this one at a single base, so this may be a read error. V gene TRBV6-1 combines with J gene TRBJ2-2, with 9 positions matching TRBD1. The CDR3 length is 18 residues. In germline, CDR1 is MNHNS, CDR2 SASEGT. Losses at the gene ends were 5 bases for V and 1 base for J; bases not matched to a gene: 11. DNA of the CDR3: TGTGCCAGCAGTAACCTGCTCCCGGGACAGGGGAACACCGGGGAGCTGTTTTTT. The encoded protein is CASSNLLPGQGNTGELFF.

This clonotype was recorded at least ten times. V and J are TRBV11-2 and TRBJ1-3; D not resolved. Trimming left V 4 bases short and J 8 bases short, with 9 bases between. CDR1 is SGHAT, CDR2 FQNNGV, per germline. This CDR3 is built from 12 residues. CDR3 protein: CASSSAGDTIYF. CDR3 nucleotides: TGTGCCAGCAGCTCTGCAGGAGACACCATATATTTT.

This clonotype was seen at least ten times. The chain has TRBV27 and TRBJ2-1; TRBD2 matches 12 bases. After removal of 4 bases from V and 4 bases from J, the junction contained 17 bases not matched to a gene. Germline V lookup: CDR1 MNHEY, CDR2 SMNVEV (reference sequence). CDR3 length: 20 amino acids. CDR3 loop: CASSSTKLAGGGLSYNEQFF. CDR3 sequence (DNA): TGTGCCAGCAGTTCCACTAAACTAGCGGGAGGTGGATTAAGTTACAATGAGCAGTTCTTC.

The rearrangement joins TRBV6-2 or TRBV6-3 to TRBJ2-2; 12 bases line up with TRBD2. The junction had 7 bases not matched to a gene; V was cut back by 7 bases and J by 7 bases. Germline lookup yields CDR1 MNHEY and CDR2 SVGEGT. The CDR3 is 15 amino acids. The CDR3 protein is CASNRGLAGLGELFF. The CDR3 nucleotides read TGTGCCAGCAATCGGGGACTAGCGGGCCTCGGGGAGCTGTTTTTT.

At least ten counts were recorded for this clonotype. The chain carries TRBV18 and TRBJ2-7; the match to TRBD1 covers 10 bases. J was trimmed by 5 bases and V by 3 bases; bases with no gene match: 4. Germline CDR1 is KGHSH and CDR2 is LQKENI. The CDR3 loop spans 14 amino acids. The CDR3, as DNA: TGTGCCAGCTCACCGGGACAGGGGAGAAACGAGCAGTACTTC. Its translation: CASSPGQGRNEQYF.

The table lists this clonotype with many counts. The V and J genes are TRBV7-9 and TRBJ2-3, with 11 bases aligning to TRBD2. The germline gives CDR1 SEHNR, CDR2 FQNEAQ (reference sequence). The J segment lost 5 bases and the V segment lost 1 base, leaving 5 bases of the junction unmatched. The CDR3 is 16 residues long. The CDR3 nucleotides read TGTGCCAGCAGCTTAGGGGGACTAGCGGAGGGAGATACGCAGTATTTT. Its protein is CASSLGGLAEGDTQYF. The variable domain in full, with the rest retrieved from reference TRBV7-9 and TRBJ2-3, is DTGVSQNPRHKITKRGQNVTFRCDPISEHNRLYWYRQTLGQGPEFLTYFQNEAQLEKSRLLSDRFSAERPKGSFSTLEIQRTEQGDSAMYLCASSLGGLAEGDTQYFGPGTRLTVL.

As concerns this clonotype: The missing conserved phenylalanine or tryptophan at the end of this CDR3 makes a read error likely. This sequence joins TRBV20-1 and TRBJ1-1, with D possibly being TRBD1 (6 bases). Germline V gives CDR1 DFQATT, CDR2 SNEGSKA (reference sequence). The CDR3 sequence is 15 residues long. The V gene lost 2 bases and the J gene lost 3 bases, with 16 bases spanning the gap. Here the CDR3 reads CSARSHGAGDTEAFL. The CDR3 DNA reads TGCAGTGCTAGATCACACGGGGCAGGGGACACTGAAGCTTTCCTT.

This clonotype was counted many times. The chain uses TRBV7-6 and TRBJ2-1, with 7 bases identical to TRBD1. CDR3 length: 14 residues. V lost 5 bases to trimming and J lost 2 bases; unmatched junction nucleotides: 3. Germline CDR1 SGHVS, CDR2 FNYEAQ. CDR3 DNA sequence: TGTGCCAGCAGCCCAGGGGGAGCCTACAATGAGCAGTTCTTC. Its translation: CASSPGGAYNEQFF.

Only a few counts were recorded for this clonotype. This chain joins TRBV7-9 and TRBJ1-3; D call uncertain. The CDR3 is 14 amino acids. The V and J ends lost 2 bases and 1 base respectively, with 6 bases between them. Looked up from germline, CDR1 is SEHNR and CDR2 is FQNEAQ (reference sequence). The CDR3: CASSLPVSGNTIYF. CDR3 DNA: TGTGCCAGCAGCTTACCAGTGTCTGGAAACACCATATATTTT.

The V call is TRBV27, the J call TRBJ2-1; D unclear. V lost 5 bases to trimming and J lost 9 bases, with 11 bases between them. The CDR3 loop spans 12 amino acids. Germline CDR1 reads MNHEY; CDR2 reads SMNVEV (reference sequence). CDR3: CASSPPGREQFF. The CDR3 region has the DNA TGTGCCAGCAGTCCCCCGGGCCGTGAGCAGTTCTTC.

This clonotype came up many times. The rearrangement joins TRBV11-3 to TRBJ2-3; 12 bases match TRBD1. This CDR3 spans 17 amino acids. In germline, CDR1 is SGHNT, CDR2 YENEEA. Trimming cost V 1 base and J 4 bases; bases outside gene matches: 6. In DNA form, the CDR3 reads TGTGCCAGCAGCTTAGGGGACAGGGGGCTGGGGTCAGATACGCAGTATTTT. Protein sequence: CASSLGDRGLGSDTQYF.

Many counts were recorded for this clonotype. The rearrangement joins TRBV14 to TRBJ1-1, with 7 bases fitting TRBD1. CDR3 length: 16 amino acids. The V gene end was trimmed by 1 base and the J gene end by 1 base; junction bases not matched to a gene: 6. Per the germline V gene, CDR1 is SGHDN and CDR2 is FVKESK. As DNA, the CDR3 is TGTGCCAGCAGCCAAGCAACAGGGGCTTCGAACACTGAAGCTTTCTTT. Its translation is CASSQATGASNTEAFF. The entire variable domain, with the rest obtained from reference TRBV14 and TRBJ1-1, is as follows: EAGVTQFPSHSVIEKGQTVTLRCDPISGHDNLYWYRRVMGKEIKFLLHFVKESKQDESGMPNNRFLAERTGGTYSTLKVQPAELEDSGVYFCASSQATGASNTEAFFGQGTRLTVV.

V and J are TRBV28 and TRBJ2-7, with a possible D match to TRBD2 (5 bases). The CDR3 runs to 17 residues. Trimming removed 6 bases from V and 0 bases from J, with 21 bases in between. Germline CDR1 reads MDHEN; CDR2 reads SYDVKM. The CDR3: CASSAPGSGGLSYEQYF. CDR3 nucleotide sequence: TGTGCCAGCAGCGCCCCGGGGTCGGGCGGACTCTCCTACGAGCAGTACTTC.

The chain has TRBV3-1 and TRBJ2-1; 10 nucleotides align to TRBD1. CDR1 is LGHDT, CDR2 YNNKEL, per germline (reference sequence). Trimming took 4 bases from V and 8 from J; bases not matched to a gene: 17. The CDR3 contains 18 residues. CDR3 bases: TGTGCCAGCAGCCGACAGGGGGCCTGGCGGGAGTTTACCGATGAGCAGTTCTTC. Residues: CASSRQGAWREFTDEQFF.

The chain combines TRBV11-2 with TRBJ2-7; TRBD2 matches at 9 bases. The CDR3 length is 16 residues. V gave up 0 bases and J gave up 4 bases; unmatched junction bases: 7. Germline V gene sequence: CDR1 SGHAT, CDR2 FQNNGV. The CDR3 loop reads CASSLDGREGLYEQYF. CDR3 in DNA: TGTGCCAGCAGCTTAGATGGGCGGGAGGGCCTATACGAGCAGTACTTC.